These T cell receptor beta chains were read from a single sample in a study of graft-versus-host responses after intestinal transplantation. Sequenced by immunoSEQ multiplex PCR; TCRdb stores in-frame clones only, minus some. Of over 90,000 clones detected, more than 85% appear once; the ten largest clones hold 1% to 1.5%. Their antigens remain unidentified. This sample comprised unstimulated CD8+ T cells sorted from spleen or lymph node cells, obtained before intestinal transplant. These TCRs come from a human donor who received an intestinal transplant. The CDR3 runs from the conserved cysteine through the conserved F or W. D genes are given only for firm matches.

d_call,j_call,v_call,cdr3_aa
-,TRBJ2-3,TRBV10-1,CASSAAGPGTDTQYF
TRBD2,TRBJ2-1,TRBV27,CASSSPGAGGLNEQFF
-,TRBJ2-3,TRBV6-7,CASSQTRGSADTQYF
-,TRBJ2-7,TRBV19,CASSIGRDRSYEQYF
-,TRBJ2-2,TRBV25-1,CASSTGPHNRNTGELFF
TRBD1,TRBJ1-6,TRBV7-8,CASSQGLTGQGYSPLHF
TRBD1,TRBJ2-6,TRBV2,CASSAVPHKGARAGANVLTF
-,TRBJ2-2,TRBV5-5,CASSLAVTATNTGELFF
-,TRBJ2-3,TRBV6-4,CASSDSESFSTDTQYF
TRBD2,TRBJ2-1,TRBV12-5,CASGLERGNEQFF
-,TRBJ2-7,TRBV7-9,CASSSTVSYEQYF
-,TRBJ2-1,TRBV11-3,CASSTKKTESSYNEQFF
-,TRBJ1-1,TRBV11-2,CASSPQGFGVNTEAFF
-,TRBJ2-7,TRBV5-6,CASGGVKWGNYEQYF
TRBD1,TRBJ1-2,TRBV27,CASSPISTGQGGETF
TRBD1,TRBJ2-7,TRBV19,CASSITGASYEQYF
TRBD1,TRBJ1-1,TRBV6-5,CASSSDRAYTEAFF
-,TRBJ1-3,TRBV9,CASSWGGDSGNTIYF
-,TRBJ2-2,TRBV30,CAWSWSTGELFF
TRBD1,TRBJ1-1,TRBV19,CASGQDLNTEAFF
TRBD1,TRBJ2-1,TRBV2,CASSGTGMEKHIGGNEQFF
-,TRBJ2-7,TRBV10-3,CAISEAGFGYGQYF
-,TRBJ2-1,TRBV11-2,CASSLVGLGTNEQFF
TRBD2,TRBJ2-7,TRBV13,CASSLKSPGGDESSYEQYF
-,TRBJ1-2,TRBV27,CASRVGDYGYTF
TRBD1,TRBJ1-1,TRBV4-1,CASSLRTGGTEAFF
-,TRBJ1-3,TRBV2,CASKVGSGNTIYF
-,TRBJ2-5,TRBV6-6,CASSYRETQYF
-,TRBJ1-3,TRBV27,CASSFSPSGNTIYF
-,TRBJ1-2,TRBV11-3,CASSPLTTALDGYTF
TRBD1,TRBJ1-1,TRBV19,CASSMDRGLNTEAFF
TRBD1,TRBJ1-5,TRBV6-5,CASSYGQGHNQPQHF
-,TRBJ1-1,TRBV5-4,CASSLIAGEEAEAFF
-,TRBJ1-2,TRBV6-5,CASVAAHRYTF
-,TRBJ2-7,TRBV9,CASSVGGFNEQYF
-,TRBJ2-5,TRBV10-2,CASSDLGTQYF
-,TRBJ2-3,TRBV19,CASSMANYPPDTQYF
TRBD2,TRBJ2-1,TRBV6-1,CASSEIAGGGSYNEQFF
TRBD2,TRBJ2-2,TRBV7-9,CASSPRGLADGSGELFF
TRBD1,TRBJ2-1,TRBV27,CASRQGAGNEQFF
-,TRBJ1-4,TRBV6-1,CASRQDGEKLFF
-,TRBJ1-1,TRBV4-1,CASSQEWGGPNTEAFF
-,TRBJ2-3,TRBV7-2,CASSDRLDTQYF
TRBD1,TRBJ2-7,TRBV7-9,CASSRQGAYEQYF
-,TRBJ2-7,TRBV11-2,CASSHTGQPTYEQYF
-,TRBJ1-3,TRBV9,CASSVDGSSGNTIYF
-,TRBJ1-4,TRBV6-5,CASRQEGEKLFF
-,TRBJ1-2,TRBV6-5,CASSYGNYGYTF
-,TRBJ1-1,TRBV27,CASSLSIQGGTEAFF
-,TRBJ1-4,TRBV7-6,CASSYGTYEKLFF
TRBD1,TRBJ1-3,TRBV2,CASSDIEGQGGNTIYF
-,TRBJ1-4,TRBV6-1,CASSVLQGGEKLFF
-,TRBJ2-7,TRBV6-1,CASSSIAGDEQYF